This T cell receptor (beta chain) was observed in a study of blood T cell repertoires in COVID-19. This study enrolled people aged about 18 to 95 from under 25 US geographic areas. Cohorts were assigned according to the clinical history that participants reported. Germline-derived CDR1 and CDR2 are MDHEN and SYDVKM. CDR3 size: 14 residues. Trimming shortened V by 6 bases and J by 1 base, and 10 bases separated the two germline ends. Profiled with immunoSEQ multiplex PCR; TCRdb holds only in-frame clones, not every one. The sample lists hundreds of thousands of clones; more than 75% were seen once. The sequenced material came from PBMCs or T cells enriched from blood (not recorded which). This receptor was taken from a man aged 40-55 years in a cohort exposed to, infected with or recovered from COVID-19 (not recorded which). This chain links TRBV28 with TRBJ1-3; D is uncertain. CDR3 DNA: TGTGCCAGCAGGAGTGACGGGTCTGGAAACACCATATATTTT. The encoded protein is CASRSDGSGNTIYF.